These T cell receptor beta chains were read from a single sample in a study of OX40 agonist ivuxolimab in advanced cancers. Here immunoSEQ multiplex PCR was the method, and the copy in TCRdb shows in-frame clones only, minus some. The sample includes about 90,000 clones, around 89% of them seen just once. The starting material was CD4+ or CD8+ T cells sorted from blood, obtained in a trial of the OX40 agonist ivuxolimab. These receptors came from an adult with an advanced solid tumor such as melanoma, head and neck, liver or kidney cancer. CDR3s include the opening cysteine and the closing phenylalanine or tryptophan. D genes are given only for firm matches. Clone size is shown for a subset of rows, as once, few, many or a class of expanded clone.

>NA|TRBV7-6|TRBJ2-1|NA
TGTGCCAGCAGCTTGTCGGGACTTACCTACAATGAGCAGTTCTTC
CASSLSGLTYNEQFF
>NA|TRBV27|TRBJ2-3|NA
TGTGCCAGCACCCTGGGGGATACGCAGTATTTT
CASTLGDTQYF
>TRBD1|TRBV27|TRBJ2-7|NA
TGTGCCAGCAGTGCCGGACAGGGAGGCTACGAGCAGTACTTC
CASSAGQGGYEQYF
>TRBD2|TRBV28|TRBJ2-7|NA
TGTGCCAGCAGTTTATTGCGGGAGGCCTACGAGCAGTACTTC
CASSLLREAYEQYF
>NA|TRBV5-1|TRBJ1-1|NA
TGCGCCAGCAGCTTGGTTGAGGGAGGTTGGACTGAAGCTTTCTTT
CASSLVEGGWTEAFF
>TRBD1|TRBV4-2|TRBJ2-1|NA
TGTGCCAGCAGCCTCGGACAGGCCACCTACAATGAGCAGTTCTTC
CASSLGQATYNEQFF
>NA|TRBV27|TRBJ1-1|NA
TGTGCCAGCAGTTTAGGGGGGGTTAACACTGAAGCTTTCTTT
CASSLGGVNTEAFF
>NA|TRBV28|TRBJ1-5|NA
TGTGCCAGCAGTTTAATCCCGTATCAGCCCCAGCATTTT
CASSLIPYQPQHF
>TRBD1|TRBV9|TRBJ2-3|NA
TGTGCCAGCAGCGTAGGGACAGGGACCACAGATACGCAGTATTTT
CASSVGTGTTDTQYF
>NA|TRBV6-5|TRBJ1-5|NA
TGTGCCAGCAGTTACTCGCTTACCCTAAATCAGCCCCAGCATTTT
CASSYSLTLNQPQHF
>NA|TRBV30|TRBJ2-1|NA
TGTGCCTGGAGTTTCGGGTTCTCCTACAATGAGCAGTTCTTC
CAWSFGFSYNEQFF
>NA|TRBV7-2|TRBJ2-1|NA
TGTGCCAGCAGCCTCTCGTCAGCCCCCACCGGGTACAATGAGCAGTTCTTC
CASSLSSAPTGYNEQFF
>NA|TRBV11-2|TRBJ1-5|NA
TGTGCCAGCAGCTTGGGACCTGGGCCCCAGCATTTT
CASSLGPGPQHF
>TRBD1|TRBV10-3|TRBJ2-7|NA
TGTGCCACAGCCGGGACAGGGAATTCGGATGAGCAGTACTTC
CATAGTGNSDEQYF
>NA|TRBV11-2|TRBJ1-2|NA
TGTGCCAGCAGCTTAGGAGGAGGTGGCTACACCTTC
CASSLGGGGYTF
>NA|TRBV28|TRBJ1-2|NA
TGTGCCAGCGTCAATGTCGGTGCCTATGGCTACACCTTC
CASVNVGAYGYTF
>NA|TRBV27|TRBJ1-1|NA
TGTGCCAGCAGTAGTGGGACCACGTGGGGTACTGAAGCTTTCTTT
CASSSGTTWGTEAFF
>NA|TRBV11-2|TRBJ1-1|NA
TGTGCCAGCAGCTTGAGGGTCACGGGGGGCCCTGAAGCTTTCTTT
CASSLRVTGGPEAFF
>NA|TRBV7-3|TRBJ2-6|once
TGTGCCAGCAGCTTAACTAAATCTGGGGCCAACGTCCTGACTTTC
CASSLTKSGANVLTF